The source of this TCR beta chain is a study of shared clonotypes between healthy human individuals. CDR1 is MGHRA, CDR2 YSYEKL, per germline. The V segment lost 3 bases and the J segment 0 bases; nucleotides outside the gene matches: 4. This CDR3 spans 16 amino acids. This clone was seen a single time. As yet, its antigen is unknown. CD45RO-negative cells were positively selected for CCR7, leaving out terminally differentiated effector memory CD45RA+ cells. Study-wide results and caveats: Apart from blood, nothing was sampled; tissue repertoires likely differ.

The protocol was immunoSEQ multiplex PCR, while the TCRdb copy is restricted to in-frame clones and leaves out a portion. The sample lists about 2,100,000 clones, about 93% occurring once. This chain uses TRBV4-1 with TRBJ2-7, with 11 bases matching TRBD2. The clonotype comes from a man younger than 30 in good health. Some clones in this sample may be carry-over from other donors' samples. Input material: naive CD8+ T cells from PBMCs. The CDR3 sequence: CASSQATSGSSYEQYF. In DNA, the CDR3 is TGCGCCAGCAGCCAGGCAACTAGCGGGAGCTCCTACGAGCAGTACTTC.